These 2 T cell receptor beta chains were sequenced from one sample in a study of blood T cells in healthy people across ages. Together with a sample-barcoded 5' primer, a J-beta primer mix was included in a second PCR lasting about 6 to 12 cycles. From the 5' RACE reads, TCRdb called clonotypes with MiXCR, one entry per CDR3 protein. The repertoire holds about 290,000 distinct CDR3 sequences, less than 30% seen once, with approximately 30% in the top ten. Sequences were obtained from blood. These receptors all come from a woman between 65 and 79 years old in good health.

The CDR3 DNA sequence: TGTGCCAGCAGTTACGGGGGGAACGTGGGCTACGAGCAGTACTTC. Its translation: CASSYGGNVGYEQYF. This sequence joins TRBV6-5 and TRBJ2-7; a weak D match, TRBD2 (6 bases). V lost 2 bases, J lost 3 bases, and 14 bases lay in between. The germline CDR1 and CDR2 sequences are MNHEY and SVGAGI. The CDR3 is 15 amino acids.

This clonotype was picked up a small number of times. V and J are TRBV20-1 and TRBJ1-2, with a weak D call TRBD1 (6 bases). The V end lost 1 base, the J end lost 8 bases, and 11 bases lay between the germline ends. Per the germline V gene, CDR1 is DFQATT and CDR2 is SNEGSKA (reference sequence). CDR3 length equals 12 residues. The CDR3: CSARVGGGGYTF. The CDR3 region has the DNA TGCAGTGCTAGAGTCGGGGGCGGGGGCTACACCTTC.